This T cell receptor (beta chain) was found in a study of Ad26.COV2.S vaccination and SARS-CoV-2 variants. For the study at large: Donor allocation was to the COV1001 Ad26.COV2.S trial arm. Intramuscular Ad26.COV2.S doses were given once or twice, 56 days apart.

The treatment was: roughly 18 received Ad26.COV2.S at low or high dose, single or two shots; 5 received placebo; per-sample allocation not given. It was on day 63 after the first vaccine or placebo injection that samples were taken. The administered vaccine (an Ad26 vector) expressed Wuhan-strain SARS-CoV-2 spike. Using immunoSEQ multiplex PCR, the repertoire was profiled, and TCRdb retains in-frame clones only, with some absent. The repertoire consists of 400,000 to 450,000 clones, with 90% occurring once and the leading ten covering less than 4.5%. The V gene's germline CDR1 is LNHDA and CDR2 SQIVND (reference sequence). Trimming cost V 6 bases and J 2 bases; bases outside gene matches: 5. The CDR3 extends over 14 amino acids.

The chain couples TRBV19 to TRBJ2-3; 7 nucleotides match TRBD1. The sample was peripheral blood, taken in a trial of Ad26.COV2.S vaccine versus placebo. This TCR derives from a person aged 18-60 years who received the Ad26.COV2.S COVID-19 vaccine or a placebo. The CDR3 protein is CASRMGTDTDTQYF. Written as DNA, the CDR3 is TGTGCCAGTAGGATGGGGACAGACACAGATACGCAGTATTTT.